These 10 T cell receptor beta chains share one sample of origin, sequenced in a study of low-dose radiotherapy and immunotherapy resistance in tumors. TRAV- and TRBV-specific primers primed first-strand cDNA, covering alpha and beta chains. TCRs underwent approximately 20 PCR cycles of amplification with a constant-region primer and V-primer adapter. MiXCR was run by TCRdb on the reads, yielding one entry per CDR3 protein. The table has approximately 46,000 distinct CDR3 sequences, 25% to 30% seen once. The time point denotes: after trial treatment. Documented treatment: LDRT plus nivolumab, ipilimumab, low-dose cyclophosphamide and aspirin (RACIN trial). Material: PBMCs, obtained after low-dose radiotherapy plus immunotherapy. The receptor source for this set is a male donor with prostate cancer.

This clonotype was detected ten times or more. V and J are TRBV3-1 and TRBJ2-5; unclear D gene. This CDR3 has 14 residues. In germline, CDR1 is LGHDT, CDR2 YNNKEL (reference sequence). Trimming removed 0 bases at V and 5 bases at J, with 10 bases between. This chain's CDR3 is CASSQEPRRETQYF. For the CDR3, the DNA is TGTGCCAGCAGCCAAGAACCTAGGCGGGAGACCCAGTACTTC.

Ten or more counts support this clonotype. The chain couples TRBV10-3 to TRBJ1-6, with 7 bases identical to TRBD1. CDR1 is ENHRY and CDR2 is SYGVKD in the germline V gene. The CDR3 has 15 amino acids. V trimming: 2 bases; J trimming: 11 bases; junction bases outside the gene matches: 9. The CDR3 sequence: CAISETTGSSPPLHF. The CDR3 nucleotides read TGTGCCATCAGTGAGACGACAGGGAGTAGTCCACCCCTCCACTTT.

This clonotype was seen ten or more times. The chain has TRBV21-1 and TRBJ2-1; the D call of TRBD1 is as the table states it, not checked on the DNA. TRBV21-1 is termed a pseudogene. CDR3 length equals 17 residues. CDR3 sequence reads: CASSEGPGRPASNEQFF. The CDR3 nucleotides are TGTGCCAGCAGCGAGGGTCCGGGCAGACCTGCTTCCAATGAGCAGTTCTTC.

In its sample, this clonotype ranks as medium-sized. The chain joins TRBV29-1 to TRBJ1-1; no definite D call. Trimming stripped 4 bases from V and 3 bases from J, with 9 bases between. The CDR3 covers 12 residues. Germline V CDR1 and CDR2: SQVTM, ANQGSEA. The CDR3 DNA follows: TGCAGCGTTGTCGGCGGTTACACTGAAGCTTTCTTT. Protein: CSVVGGYTEAFF.

The chain employs TRBV27 and TRBJ2-7, with 8 bases that match TRBD2. Per germline, CDR1 MNHEY and CDR2 SMNVEV (reference sequence). J lost 6 bases, V lost 7 bases, and 11 bases had no gene match. The CDR3 covers 14 residues. CDR3 bases: TGTGCCAGCACCCAGGCGGGACTAGATAGCGAGCAGTACTTC. This codes for CASTQAGLDSEQYF.

This clonotype was detected many times. The chain links TRBV7-9 to TRBJ2-4; 10 nucleotides align to TRBD2. The V gene's germline CDR1 is SEHNR and CDR2 FQNEAQ (reference sequence). The length of the CDR3 is 17 residues. Trimming took 5 bases from V and 9 from J; bases not matched to a gene: 16. DNA for the CDR3: TGTGCCAGCAGCGGGGGACTAGCGCTAGCGGGGTTAGGCATTCAGTACTTC. Translating gives CASSGGLALAGLGIQYF.

The chain recombines TRBV20-1 with TRBJ2-1; TRBD2 aligns across 12 bases. This CDR3 has 14 residues. The germline gives CDR1 DFQATT, CDR2 SNEGSKA (reference sequence). With V trimmed by 0 bases and J by 12 bases, 6 bases remained unmatched. The CDR3 region has the DNA TGCAGTGCTAGAGATTTCCTAGCGGGGGGGAGGCAGTTCTTC. Translation gives CSARDFLAGGRQFF.

Many counts were recorded for this clonotype. V gene TRBV15 combines with J gene TRBJ2-7; perhaps TRBD1 as D (5 bases). The CDR3 loop spans 15 amino acids. V was pared by 0 bases and J by 3 bases, with 12 bases between. Germline V CDR1 and CDR2: LNHNV, YYDKDF (reference sequence). CDR3 sequence (DNA): TGTGCCACCAGCAGAGATAGGGGCACCTACTACGAGCAGTACTTC. Translation: CATSRDRGTYYEQYF.

Ten or more counts support this clonotype. The chain combines TRBV7-3 with TRBJ2-7; 8 positions match TRBD2. The V segment lost 1 base and the J segment 6 bases; nucleotides outside the gene matches: 5. Germline V CDR1 and CDR2: SGHTA, FQGTGA. The length of the CDR3 is 14 residues. This CDR3 is CASSLKAGAGEQYF. For the CDR3, the DNA is TGTGCCAGCAGCTTAAAAGCGGGGGCGGGCGAGCAGTACTTC.

This clonotype showed up many times. This chain uses TRBV3-1 with TRBJ1-3; no definite D call. The CDR3 runs to 15 residues. Germline CDR1 and CDR2: LGHDT and YNNKEL (reference sequence). With 3 bases removed from V and 6 bases from J, the gap between germline ends came to 15 bases. CDR3 in DNA: TGTGCCAGCAGCCACGATTTAGGGCAGGAAAACACCATATATTTT. This gives the protein CASSHDLGQENTIYF.